The present T cell receptor (beta chain) was sequenced within a study of blood T cell repertoires in COVID-19. Turning to the study itself: Specimens from acute and convalescent COVID-19 originated in the United States, Italy and Spain. In each case, the material was cDNA or gDNA derived from T cells, B-cell-depleted T cells, or PBMCs.

TCRdb's copy holds only in-frame clones and misses some; the assay was immunoSEQ multiplex PCR. The table includes around 200,000 clones, 86% detected once. This clone was recorded a few times. V was trimmed by 8 bases and J by 11 bases, leaving 15 bases between them. The CDR3 has 11 residues. Germline values: CDR1 MNHEY, CDR2 SVGAGI. Those who participated ranged in age from about 18 to 89 years and resided in 24 US areas. Cohorts were assigned according to the clinical history that participants reported. Material for sequencing was PBMCs or T cells enriched from blood (not recorded which). This receptor was taken from a middle-aged woman with acute COVID-19. The chain employs TRBV6-5 and TRBJ1-2, with D possibly matching TRBD1 (5 bases). The CDR3 spells CASDNRNGYTF. CDR3 sequence (DNA): TGTGCCAGCGATAACAGGAACGGATACACCTTC.